The source of this T cell receptor (beta chain) is a study of CD8 T cells in ankylosing spondylitis. Study-wide results and limits: Disease-linked clones reportedly showed significant enrichment in matched ankylosing spondylitis synovial fluid. CD8+ by phenotype, disease-linked clones were relatively rare in peripheral blood. A TCR beta motif of eight or nine highly homologous variants seemed to mark ankylosing spondylitis blood.

Preparation of TCR beta libraries was done by quantitative 5'-RACE with molecular barcodes. TCRdb processed the 5' RACE reads anew with MiXCR; each CDR3 protein has one entry. This table has roughly 220,000 distinct CDR3 sequences, about 16% appearing once. Germline lookup yields CDR1 SGDLS and CDR2 YYNGEE. The CDR3 contains 12 residues. Regarding this clonotype: The antigen is unknown. One end of the junction varies from germline; a read error may be responsible.

The specimen sequenced was blood, either unsorted or a sorted T cell fraction (not recorded which). The sequence was collected from a male donor with ankylosing spondylitis. The chain uses TRBV9 and TRBJ2-1; a weak D match, TRBD2 (5 bases). The CDR3 DNA is TGTGCCAGCAGCGTAGACGGGGAAGGACTCAACTTC. As protein: CASSVDGEGLNF.